The sequence of this T cell receptor beta chain was determined in a study of blood T cell repertoires in COVID-19. At the level of the study: The United States, Italy and Spain were the sources of the acute and convalescent COVID-19 samples. PBMCs, B-cell-depleted T cells, or T cells were the source of the cDNA or gDNA that made up the material.

In the original processing: Amplification from reference gene primers served as the basis for estimated nucleated cell counts. The assay was immunoSEQ multiplex PCR, and TCRdb's table has in-frame clones only and misses some. V, J and clone size reflect that table, while D and trimming were determined from the DNA. The repertoire holds about 290,000 clones, with over 80% as singletons. V gave up 7 bases and J gave up 5 bases, with 21 bases separating them. This CDR3 has 15 residues. Germline lookup yields CDR1 LGHNT and CDR2 FRNRAP. The V and J genes are TRBV12-5 and TRBJ2-7; D perhaps matches TRBD1 (6 bases). The receptor comes from a woman aged 50 to 60 with active or convalescent COVID-19. Source material: peripheral blood. The CDR3 nucleotides are TGTGCTAGTGCCATTGGCCCCCAGGGGTACCACGAGCAGTACTTC. As protein: CASAIGPQGYHEQYF.